Presented here are 27 T cell receptor beta chains from one specimen sequenced in a study of graft-versus-host responses after intestinal transplantation. Sequenced by immunoSEQ multiplex PCR; TCRdb stores in-frame clones only, minus some. The profile covers more than 80,000 clones, with roughly nine tenths appearing a single time and approximately 0.35% taken by the ten largest. The antigens for these receptors are not known. The sequencing here drew on unstimulated CD4+ T cells sorted from spleen or lymph node cells, taken before intestinal transplant. The receptors derive from a human donor who received an intestinal transplant.

The chain couples TRBV2 to TRBJ2-1; 11 bases line up with TRBD2. J gave up 0 bases and V 2 bases, and 6 bases lay outside the gene matches. This CDR3 is 18 amino acids long. Germline CDR1 and CDR2: SNHLY and FYNNEI. The DNA of the CDR3 is TGTGCCAGCAGTGAATGGCTAGCGGGGGGAAGCTCCTACAATGAGCAGTTCTTC. Translated: CASSEWLAGGSSYNEQFF.

In this sample, this clone turned up once. The J gene is TRBJ1-5, the V gene TRBV28; 8 nucleotides align to TRBD1. V gave up 4 bases and J gave up 7 bases; unmatched junction bases: 21. The CDR3 has 19 residues. Germline CDR1 MDHEN, CDR2 SYDVKM. CDR3 residues: CASSSVDREWKFVVQPQHF. CDR3 nucleotide sequence: TGTGCCAGCAGTTCTGTGGACAGGGAGTGGAAGTTTGTGGTCCAGCCCCAGCATTTT.

The rearrangement links TRBV29-1 to TRBJ1-1, with D perhaps TRBD1 (6 bases). Looked up from germline, CDR1 is SQVTM and CDR2 is ANQGSEA. V dropped 7 bases and J dropped 2 bases, with 11 bases sitting between them. The CDR3 covers 12 residues. The chain's CDR3 is CSGGTPNTEAFF. In nucleotides, the CDR3 is TGCAGCGGGGGGACACCCAACACTGAAGCTTTCTTT.

The genes are TRBV6-1 and TRBJ1-2; D uncertain. Between the trimmed V and J ends, which lost 7 bases and 2 bases, there was a span of 14 bases. Per germline, CDR1 MNHNS and CDR2 SASEGT. The CDR3 contains 14 residues. This CDR3 reads CASTRLGGNYGYTF. The CDR3, as DNA: TGTGCCAGCACCCGCCTGGGCGGGAACTATGGCTACACCTTC.

CDR3: CASSISTGHFNYGYTF. Here the CDR3 DNA reads TGTGCCAGTAGTATCTCGACAGGACACTTTAACTATGGCTACACCTTC. V is TRBV19 and J is TRBJ1-2; possible D gene TRBD1, 6 bases. CDR1 is LNHDA, CDR2 SQIVND, per germline (reference sequence). With 3 bases removed from V and 1 base from J, the gap between germline ends came to 15 bases. The CDR3 has 16 amino acids.

This clone was recorded once. V is TRBV28 and J is TRBJ2-7; 7 bases are a match to TRBD1. The germline gives CDR1 MDHEN, CDR2 SYDVKM. The length of the CDR3 is 15 residues. V trimming: 8 bases; J trimming: 0 bases; junction bases outside the gene matches: 10. CDR3 region: CASDDRDSSSYEQYF. The CDR3 nucleotides are TGTGCCAGCGACGACCGGGACAGTAGCTCCTACGAGCAGTACTTC.

The CDR3: CASSFQTGNYEQYF. The CDR3, as DNA: TGTGCCAGCAGCTTCCAGACAGGGAACTACGAGCAGTACTTC. V usage is TRBV7-9 and J usage is TRBJ2-7; 7 bases match TRBD1. This CDR3 spans 14 amino acids. From germline, CDR1 is SEHNR and CDR2 FQNEAQ (reference sequence). Trimming removed 3 bases from V and 3 bases from J; junction bases left unmatched: 5.

The chain employs TRBV4-1 and TRBJ1-2; possibly TRBD1 for D (6 bases). Germline V lookup: CDR1 MGHRA, CDR2 YSYEKL. V lost 3 bases and J 1 base, leaving 12 bases between the germline ends. The CDR3 has 15 residues. CDR3 nucleotide sequence: TGCGCCAGCAGCCAGTCCGGGACACTTAACTATGGCTACACCTTC. This codes for CASSQSGTLNYGYTF.

This clone has just a few counts. The chain combines TRBV28 with TRBJ1-2; 8 bases fit TRBD1. Germline V gene lookup returns CDR1 MDHEN and CDR2 SYDVKM. The CDR3 sequence is 11 residues long. With 5 bases clipped from V and 8 bases from J, the junction kept 1 base outside the gene matches. Here the CDR3 DNA reads TGTGCCAGCAGTCGGACAGGGGGCTACACCTTC. As protein: CASSRTGGYTF.

V usage is TRBV7-3 and J usage is TRBJ1-1; D gene unclear. The CDR3 extends over 13 amino acids. Looked up from germline, CDR1 is SGHTA and CDR2 is FQGTGA. V was clipped by 1 base and J by 3 bases, with 6 bases between them. As DNA, the CDR3 is TGTGCCAGCAGCTTAAGGTCGGACACTGAAGCTTTCTTT. This gives the protein CASSLRSDTEAFF.

The table lists this clone with a few counts. The chain carries TRBV19 and TRBJ1-1; D is unclear. Trimming removed 1 base from V and 7 bases from J, with 10 bases in between. Per the germline V gene, CDR1 is LNHDA and CDR2 is SQIVND (reference sequence). There are 13 residues in the CDR3. CDR3 sequence reads: CASSIVGSSEAFF. In DNA, the CDR3 is TGTGCCAGTAGTATAGTAGGGAGCAGTGAAGCTTTCTTT.

The CDR3 DNA is TGTGCCAGTAGCTGGCAGGGGACCTTGGGGGGCTACACCTTC. It is translated as CASSWQGTLGGYTF. The chain is built from TRBV19 and TRBJ1-2; D is possibly TRBD1 (6 bases). The germline V gene has CDR1 LNHDA and CDR2 SQIVND (reference sequence). CDR3 length: 14 residues. Trimming shortened V by 6 bases and J by 8 bases, and 19 bases separated the two germline ends.

This chain joins TRBV15 and TRBJ1-5; TRBD1 might be the D (5 bases). V was shortened by 5 bases and J by 4 bases, with 9 bases between the two germline ends. Germline V gene sequence: CDR1 LNHNV, CDR2 YYDKDF (reference sequence). CDR3 length equals 13 residues. The CDR3, as DNA: TGTGCCACCAGCGCCGGGGGAAATCAGCCCCAGCATTTT. This sequence encodes CATSAGGNQPQHF.

The chain recombines TRBV4-2 with TRBJ2-5, with TRBD2 matching 7 bases. V lost 4 bases and J lost 1; bases outside the gene matches: 9. Looked up from germline, CDR1 is LGHNA and CDR2 is YNFKEQ. The CDR3 consists of 16 residues. In DNA, the CDR3 is TGTGCCAGCAGCCGACGACTAGCTAGGGGCCAAGAGACCCAGTACTTC. Amino acid sequence: CASSRRLARGQETQYF.

The V and J genes are TRBV11-2 and TRBJ2-1; tentative D call: TRBD1 (8 bases). The CDR3 loop spans 15 amino acids. The V and J ends lost 6 bases and 3 bases respectively, with 15 bases between them. CDR1 SGHAT and CDR2 FQNNGV come from the germline V gene. The CDR3: CASRSTGGDYNEQFF. CDR3 sequence (DNA): TGTGCCAGCAGGTCAACAGGGGGGGACTACAATGAGCAGTTCTTC.

This clone was detected a few times. The genes are TRBV28 and TRBJ2-7; 10 bases line up with TRBD2. Germline V gene sequence: CDR1 MDHEN, CDR2 SYDVKM. This CDR3 has 16 residues. Losses at the gene ends were 6 bases for V and 4 bases for J; bases not matched to a gene: 12. The CDR3 region has the DNA TGTGCCAGCAGACTCACTCTAGCGGGAGATCGGTACGAGCAGTACTTC. Protein: CASRLTLAGDRYEQYF.

V gene TRBV28 combines with J gene TRBJ1-5; the match to TRBD1 covers 9 bases. V was pared by 8 bases and J by 5 bases, with 7 bases of the junction left unmatched. CDR3 length equals 14 residues. Germline V gene sequence: CDR1 MDHEN, CDR2 SYDVKM. CDR3 sequence: CASRRDRVDQPQHF. CDR3 DNA sequence: TGTGCCAGCCGCCGGGACAGGGTCGATCAGCCCCAGCATTTT.

The chain employs TRBV19 and TRBJ1-6; tentatively, D is TRBD1 (5 bases). The germline V and J ends were trimmed by 3 bases and 6 bases, with 12 bases remaining between them. Germline V gene lookup returns CDR1 LNHDA and CDR2 SQIVND (reference sequence). The CDR3 contains 15 residues. The CDR3 here is CASSIGGDLNSPLHF. Written as DNA, the CDR3 is TGTGCCAGTAGTATTGGGGGGGACCTTAATTCACCCCTCCACTTT. Full variable domain (rest looked up from reference TRBV19 and TRBJ1-6): DGGITQSPKYLFRKEGQNVTLSCEQNLNHDAMYWYRQDPGQGLRLIYYSQIVNDFQKGDIAEGYSVSREKKESFPLTVTSAQKNPTAFYLCASSIGGDLNSPLHFGNGTRLTVT.

This chain joins TRBV5-5 and TRBJ2-2, with TRBD1 matching over 10 bases. Trimming cost V 6 bases and J 3 bases; bases outside gene matches: 5. Germline CDR1 reads SGHKS; CDR2 reads YYEKEE (reference sequence). CDR3 length: 15 amino acids. CDR3 sequence (DNA): TGTGCCAGCACCCCGGGACAGGGGTACACCGGGGAGCTGTTTTTT. Translated: CASTPGQGYTGELFF.

In its sample, this clone was seen a few times. The chain has TRBV5-6 and TRBJ1-4; D may be TRBD1 (5 bases). V lost 0 bases to trimming and J lost 8 bases, with 11 bases between them. The CDR3 loop spans 14 amino acids. Germline-derived CDR1 and CDR2 are SGHDT and YYEEEE. This CDR3 is CASSLEGLDEKLFF. In nucleotides, the CDR3 is TGTGCCAGCAGCTTGGAGGGGCTGGACGAAAAACTGTTTTTT.

Here the CDR3 DNA reads TGTGCCAGCAGGACACAGAACACTGAAGCTTTCTTT. Translated: CASRTQNTEAFF. The J gene is TRBJ1-1, the V gene TRBV5-4, with D unresolved. V was pared by 5 bases and J by 1 base, with 6 bases between. This CDR3 is 12 amino acids long. Germline CDR1 reads SGHNT; CDR2 reads YYREEE (reference sequence).

This clone was observed a few times. The CDR3 loop is CASSLGLAGISYEQYF. CDR3 in DNA: TGTGCCAGCAGCTTGGGACTAGCGGGGATCTCCTACGAGCAGTACTTC. V usage is TRBV7-8 and J usage is TRBJ2-7; 13 nucleotides agree with TRBD2. V shed 3 bases, J shed 0 bases, and the junction held 2 bases outside the gene matches. CDR3 length: 16 amino acids. Germline V CDR1 and CDR2: SGHVS, FQNEAQ.

The J gene is TRBJ2-1, the V gene TRBV4-2; TRBD2 matches 9 bases. The germline V gene encodes CDR1 LGHNA and CDR2 YNFKEQ. This CDR3 has 19 residues. Trimming at V came to 3 bases and at J to 2 bases, leaving 14 bases not matched to a gene. CDR3: CASSQEGGGAGGPYNEQFF. The CDR3 DNA follows: TGTGCCAGCAGCCAGGAAGGAGGGGGTGCGGGAGGGCCCTACAATGAGCAGTTCTTC.

For the CDR3, the DNA is TGCGCCAGCAGCCCGGACATTAACTATGGCTACACCTTC. This translates into CASSPDINYGYTF. The chain links TRBV4-1 to TRBJ1-2; weak D call: TRBD1 (5 bases). Between the trimmed V and J ends, which lost 4 bases and 1 base, there was a span of 7 bases. Germline V gene data show CDR1 as MGHRA and CDR2 as YSYEKL. The CDR3 runs 13 residues.

The rearrangement joins TRBV29-1 to TRBJ1-1; 7 bases are shared with TRBD1. Germline V gene lookup returns CDR1 SQVTM and CDR2 ANQGSEA. Trimming took 4 bases from V and 0 from J; bases not matched to a gene: 14. The CDR3 is 17 amino acids. The CDR3 sequence is CSVGGYYRGRLNTEAFF. CDR3 sequence (DNA): TGCAGCGTTGGGGGGTATTACAGGGGACGATTGAACACTGAAGCTTTCTTT.

This sequence joins TRBV28 and TRBJ2-4; 10 positions match TRBD1. The CDR3 contains 19 residues. V was pared by 5 bases and J by 1 base, with 14 bases of the junction left unmatched. Germline loops: CDR1 MDHEN, CDR2 SYDVKM. The CDR3 DNA reads as TGTGCCAGCAGTCCCGACAGGGGGCAAAATAGTAGGGCCAAAAACATTCAGTACTTC. Translation gives CASSPDRGQNSRAKNIQYF.

This clone has just one count. The chain has TRBV5-6 and TRBJ2-1; TRBD2 aligns across 7 bases. In germline, CDR1 is SGHDT, CDR2 YYEEEE. CDR3 length equals 15 residues. Trimming cost V 0 bases and J 7 bases; bases outside gene matches: 7. The CDR3 region is CASSLGGGGINEQFF. The CDR3 bases are TGTGCCAGCAGCTTGGGTGGGGGGGGAATTAATGAGCAGTTCTTC.